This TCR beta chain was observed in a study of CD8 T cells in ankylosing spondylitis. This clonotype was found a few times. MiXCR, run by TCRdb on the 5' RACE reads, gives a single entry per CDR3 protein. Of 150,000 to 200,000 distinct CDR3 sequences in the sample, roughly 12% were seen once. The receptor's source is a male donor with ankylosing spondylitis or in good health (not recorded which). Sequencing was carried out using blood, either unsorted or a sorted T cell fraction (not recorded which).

The CDR3, as DNA: TGTGCCAGCAGCCGGACACAGGGTGCCTATGGCTACACCTTC. The encoded protein is CASSRTQGAYGYTF. V gene TRBV7-2 combines with J gene TRBJ1-2, with a tentative D call TRBD1 (6 bases). Germline V gene data show CDR1 as SGHTA and CDR2 as FQGNSA. The length of the CDR3 is 14 residues. Trimming left V 5 bases short and J 4 bases short, with 14 bases between.